The 8 T cell receptor beta chains below all came from one sample that was sequenced in a study of shared clonotypes between healthy human individuals. The repertoire was sequenced with immunoSEQ multiplex PCR; TCRdb's copy has only in-frame clones and lacks some. Counted here are around 500,000 clones, roughly 80% occurring once; the ten biggest clones make up about 11%. The sample was PBMCs. These receptors came from a woman aged 40 to 50 in good health. Some clones in this sample may be carry-over from other donors' samples.

This rearrangement joins TRBV30 to TRBJ2-7; unclear D gene. This CDR3 spans 13 amino acids. V dropped 3 bases and J dropped 3 bases, with 12 bases sitting between them. Germline assignment: CDR1 GTSNPN and CDR2 SVGIG (reference sequence). Written as DNA, the CDR3 is TGTGCCTGGAGATCTGGGTCGGGCTACGAGCAGTACTTC. This translates into CAWRSGSGYEQYF. Supplemented by reference TRBV30 and TRBJ2-7, the full variable domain reads SQTIHQWPATLVQPVGSPLSLECTVEGTSNPNLYWYRQAAGRGLQLLFYSVGIGQISSEVPQNLSASRPQDRQFILSSKKLLLSDSGFYLCAWRSGSGYEQYFGPGTRLTVT.

The rearrangement joins TRBV28 to TRBJ2-7; unclear D gene. CDR3 length: 13 amino acids. The germline V gene has CDR1 MDHEN and CDR2 SYDVKM. V was cut by 6 bases and J by 2 bases, with 11 bases left in between. DNA for the CDR3: TGTGCCAGCAGCTCGGTCTGGACCTACGAGCAGTACTTC. This encodes CASSSVWTYEQYF.

V is TRBV6-1 and J is TRBJ1-5, with 9 nucleotides matching TRBD1. The CDR3 is 13 residues long. Germline V lookup: CDR1 MNHNS, CDR2 SASEGT. The V segment lost 6 bases and the J segment 6 bases; nucleotides outside the gene matches: 3. CDR3 amino acids: CASSPGQGQPQHF. The DNA for the CDR3 is TGTGCCAGCAGCCCGGGACAGGGTCAGCCCCAGCATTTT.

This chain connects TRBV4-3 to TRBJ2-3, with 9 positions matching TRBD2. Germline assignment: CDR1 LGHNA and CDR2 YSLEER. V gave up 3 bases and J gave up 0 bases; unmatched junction bases: 4. This CDR3 has 16 residues. CDR3 sequence: CASSQELAGSTDTQYF. DNA of the CDR3: TGCGCCAGCAGCCAGGAACTAGCGGGTAGCACAGATACGCAGTATTTT.

The chain uses TRBV7-2 and TRBJ1-1, with TRBD1 as a possible D gene (5 bases). V was shortened by 1 base and J by 4 bases, with 10 bases between the two germline ends. The CDR3 sequence is 14 residues long. Per the germline V gene, CDR1 is SGHTA and CDR2 is FQGNSA. CDR3 in amino acids: CASSLEGSVTEAFF. DNA for the CDR3: TGTGCCAGCAGCTTAGAGGGGTCTGTCACTGAAGCTTTCTTT.

This clone was detected a few times. V usage is TRBV18 and J usage is TRBJ2-1; perhaps D is TRBD1 or TRBD2 (5 bases each). The CDR3 runs 14 residues. V gave up 5 bases and J gave up 8 bases, with 16 bases separating them. Germline lookup yields CDR1 KGHSH and CDR2 LQKENI. The CDR3 DNA is TGTGCCAGCTCAGACCAGGGCCCCGGGGATGAGCAGTTCTTC. Residues: CASSDQGPGDEQFF.

CDR3 DNA sequence: TGTGCCAGCAGCTTAGATCTTGTTGGAAACACCATATATTTT. Translation: CASSLDLVGNTIYF. The chain employs TRBV11-2 and TRBJ1-3; no clear D. V was shortened by 0 bases and J by 3 bases, with 6 bases between the two germline ends. The CDR3 sequence is 14 residues long. CDR1 SGHAT and CDR2 FQNNGV come from the germline V gene.

This clone was recorded a few times. The chain links TRBV19 to TRBJ2-4; maybe TRBD2 (6 bases). CDR1 and CDR2 from the germline V gene are LNHDA and SQIVND (reference sequence). There are 13 residues in the CDR3. With 10 bases removed from V and 8 bases from J, the gap between germline ends came to 18 bases. CDR3 nucleotides: TGTGCCACTACGGGGCGGGGTAGGGACATTCAGTACTTC. Translated: CATTGRGRDIQYF.